A selection of T cell receptor beta chains follows, all from one sample in a study of human T cells and chemical hapten exposure. TCRdb itself ran the RACE reads through MiXCR, one entry per CDR3 protein. The repertoire holds 100,000 to 150,000 distinct CDR3 sequences, approximately 9% seen once, with around 1.7% in the top ten. Source material: whole blood. The source is a male donor in good health. Some clones in this sample may be carry-over from other donors' samples. Both conserved end residues are part of each CDR3. Each record gives: V gene, CDR3 length, clone size, J gene, D gene, CDR3 protein, CDR3 DNA. D genes are given only for firm matches. Size is stated for part of the rows, as once, few or many counts, or as a class when the clone is expanded.

V gene: TRBV11-2
CDR3 length: 15
clone size: -
J gene: TRBJ2-7
D gene: -
CDR3 protein: CASSFDSRSSYEQYF
CDR3 DNA: TGTGCCAGCAGCTTCGACAGCAGATCCTCCTACGAGCAGTACTTC

V gene: TRBV6-2/TRBV6-3
CDR3 length: 14
clone size: -
J gene: TRBJ1-1
D gene: -
CDR3 protein: CASSYEVMNTKAFF
CDR3 DNA: TGTGCCAGCAGTTACGAGGTCATGAACACTAAAGCTTTCTTT

V gene: TRBV12-3/TRBV12-4
CDR3 length: 12
clone size: few
J gene: TRBJ2-1
D gene: -
CDR3 protein: CASSLSHNEQFF
CDR3 DNA: TGTGCCAGCAGTTTAAGCCACAATGAGCAGTTCTTC

V gene: TRBV7-6
CDR3 length: 14
clone size: many
J gene: TRBJ2-7
D gene: -
CDR3 protein: CASSLGGNSYEQYF
CDR3 DNA: TGTGCCAGCAGCTTAGGGGGCAACTCCTACGAGCAGTACTTC

V gene: TRBV20-1
CDR3 length: 15
clone size: many
J gene: TRBJ2-1
D gene: TRBD2
CDR3 protein: CSARSTSGRYNEQFF
CDR3 DNA: TGCAGTGCTAGATCGACTAGCGGGAGGTACAATGAGCAGTTCTTC

V gene: TRBV4-1
CDR3 length: 15
clone size: many
J gene: TRBJ1-5
D gene: TRBD1
CDR3 protein: CASSRTGAFNQPQHF
CDR3 DNA: TGCGCCAGCAGCCGGACAGGGGCATTCAATCAGCCCCAGCATTTT

V gene: TRBV29-1
CDR3 length: 16
clone size: -
J gene: TRBJ1-1
D gene: TRBD1
CDR3 protein: CSVDNGTGGMNTEAFF
CDR3 DNA: TGCAGCGTTGATAATGGGACAGGGGGAATGAACACTGAAGCTTTCTTT

V gene: TRBV19
CDR3 length: 13
clone size: few
J gene: TRBJ2-7
D gene: -
CDR3 protein: CASSETHTYEQYF
CDR3 DNA: TGTGCCAGTAGTGAGACTCATACCTACGAGCAGTACTTC

V gene: TRBV19
CDR3 length: 18
clone size: -
J gene: TRBJ2-7
D gene: -
CDR3 protein: CASSKAVKEVGWAYEQYF
CDR3 DNA: TGTGCCAGTAGTAAGGCCGTAAAGGAGGTTGGATGGGCCTACGAGCAGTACTTC

V gene: TRBV6-5
CDR3 length: 13
clone size: many
J gene: TRBJ1-1
D gene: -
CDR3 protein: CASSQQENTEAFF
CDR3 DNA: TGTGCCAGCAGTCAACAGGAAAACACTGAAGCTTTCTTT

V gene: TRBV7-2
CDR3 length: 13
clone size: few
J gene: TRBJ2-5
D gene: -
CDR3 protein: CASSLGWHGTQYF
CDR3 DNA: TGTGCCAGCAGCTTGGGCTGGCACGGGACCCAGTACTTC

V gene: TRBV18
CDR3 length: 12
clone size: many
J gene: TRBJ2-7
D gene: -
CDR3 protein: CASSPKGGEQYF
CDR3 DNA: TGTGCCAGCTCACCGAAAGGGGGCGAGCAGTACTTC

V gene: TRBV18
CDR3 length: 15
clone size: -
J gene: TRBJ2-5
D gene: TRBD2
CDR3 protein: CASSPPAGAVETQYF
CDR3 DNA: TGTGCCAGCTCACCACCGGCGGGAGCTGTAGAGACCCAGTACTTC

V gene: TRBV7-9
CDR3 length: 18
clone size: once
J gene: TRBJ2-6
D gene: TRBD1
CDR3 protein: CASRDGTGVSSGANVLTF
CDR3 DNA: TGTGCCAGCAGGGACGGGACAGGGGTTTCCTCTGGGGCCAACGTCCTGACTTTC

V gene: TRBV9
CDR3 length: 17
clone size: -
J gene: TRBJ1-6
D gene: TRBD1
CDR3 protein: CASSVRTGGLKDSPLHF
CDR3 DNA: TGTGCCAGCAGCGTCCGGACAGGGGGCTTAAAAGATTCACCCCTCCACTTT

V gene: TRBV4-2
CDR3 length: 18
clone size: few
J gene: TRBJ2-2
D gene: TRBD2
CDR3 protein: CASSQGGGVKRGTGELFF
CDR3 DNA: TGTGCCAGCAGCCAAGGCGGGGGGGTTAAACGGGGCACCGGGGAGCTGTTTTTT

V gene: TRBV6-5
CDR3 length: 14
clone size: few
J gene: TRBJ1-1
D gene: TRBD1
CDR3 protein: CASSRDRSNTEAFF
CDR3 DNA: TGTGCCAGCAGCCGGGACAGGTCCAACACTGAAGCTTTCTTT

V gene: TRBV7-2
CDR3 length: 16
clone size: -
J gene: TRBJ2-1
D gene: -
CDR3 protein: CASSLDTSLGDNEQFF
CDR3 DNA: TGTGCCAGCAGCTTAGATACGTCCCTAGGGGATAATGAGCAGTTCTTC

V gene: TRBV6-1
CDR3 length: 18
clone size: -
J gene: TRBJ1-5
D gene: -
CDR3 protein: CASTGGVSAPRGNQPQHF
CDR3 DNA: TGTGCCAGCACCGGGGGGGTGTCAGCGCCGCGAGGCAATCAGCCCCAGCATTTT

V gene: TRBV6-6
CDR3 length: 15
clone size: many
J gene: TRBJ1-5
D gene: TRBD1
CDR3 protein: CASSYLQGPGQPQHF
CDR3 DNA: TGTGCCAGCAGTTACTTACAGGGGCCGGGGCAGCCCCAGCATTTT

V gene: TRBV3-1
CDR3 length: 16
clone size: many
J gene: TRBJ2-3
D gene: TRBD1
CDR3 protein: CASSQGQGVSTDTQYF
CDR3 DNA: TGTGCCAGCAGCCAAGGACAGGGGGTCAGCACAGATACGCAGTATTTT

V gene: TRBV10-3
CDR3 length: 13
clone size: -
J gene: TRBJ2-3
D gene: -
CDR3 protein: CAISDTNSDTQYF
CDR3 DNA: TGTGCCATCAGTGATACAAATTCAGATACGCAGTATTTT

V gene: TRBV12-3/TRBV12-4
CDR3 length: 13
clone size: -
J gene: TRBJ2-2
D gene: -
CDR3 protein: CASRPTGTGELFF
CDR3 DNA: TGTGCCAGCAGGCCCACAGGGACCGGGGAGCTGTTTTTT

V gene: TRBV5-1
CDR3 length: 15
clone size: -
J gene: TRBJ1-4
D gene: -
CDR3 protein: CASSLSGTANEKLFF
CDR3 DNA: TGCGCCAGCAGCTTGTCTGGGACGGCTAATGAAAAACTGTTTTTT

V gene: TRBV6-1
CDR3 length: 15
clone size: -
J gene: TRBJ1-2
D gene: -
CDR3 protein: CASSEAPGANYGYTF
CDR3 DNA: TGTGCCAGCAGTGAAGCCCCAGGAGCTAACTATGGCTACACCTTC

V gene: TRBV28
CDR3 length: 19
clone size: -
J gene: TRBJ2-7
D gene: TRBD1
CDR3 protein: CASSFPQGAPGGSSYEQYF
CDR3 DNA: TGTGCCAGCAGTTTTCCCCAGGGGGCTCCGGGTGGAAGCTCCTACGAGCAGTACTTC

V gene: TRBV12-3/TRBV12-4
CDR3 length: 15
clone size: few
J gene: TRBJ1-5
D gene: TRBD1
CDR3 protein: CASSSMTGERQPQHF
CDR3 DNA: TGTGCCAGCAGCTCTATGACAGGGGAGCGCCAGCCCCAGCATTTT

V gene: TRBV5-1
CDR3 length: 15
clone size: -
J gene: TRBJ1-1
D gene: -
CDR3 protein: CASSPQTARNTEAFF
CDR3 DNA: TGCGCCAGCAGCCCCCAAACGGCGCGAAACACTGAAGCTTTCTTT

V gene: TRBV4-1
CDR3 length: 14
clone size: few
J gene: TRBJ1-1
D gene: -
CDR3 protein: CASSQDIEGLKAFF
CDR3 DNA: TGCGCCAGCAGCCAAGATATTGAGGGCTTAAAAGCTTTCTTT

V gene: TRBV4-3
CDR3 length: 19
clone size: -
J gene: TRBJ2-3
D gene: TRBD2
CDR3 protein: CASSLRGLAGGSSTDTQYF
CDR3 DNA: TGCGCCAGCAGCCTAAGGGGACTAGCGGGGGGCTCTAGCACAGATACGCAGTATTTT

V gene: TRBV19
CDR3 length: 14
clone size: -
J gene: TRBJ2-7
D gene: -
CDR3 protein: CASKTQVSSYEQYF
CDR3 DNA: TGTGCCAGTAAGACGCAGGTTTCCTCCTACGAGCAGTACTTC

V gene: TRBV10-1
CDR3 length: 16
clone size: -
J gene: TRBJ2-1
D gene: TRBD2
CDR3 protein: CASSPRTSGKKDEQFF
CDR3 DNA: TGCGCCAGCAGTCCGCGGACTAGCGGGAAGAAAGATGAGCAGTTCTTC

V gene: TRBV10-3
CDR3 length: 16
clone size: -
J gene: TRBJ2-1
D gene: -
CDR3 protein: CAISREPSRRAGEQFF
CDR3 DNA: TGTGCCATCAGCCGAGAGCCTAGCAGGAGGGCCGGTGAGCAGTTCTTC

V gene: TRBV5-4
CDR3 length: 14
clone size: few
J gene: TRBJ2-7
D gene: -
CDR3 protein: CASSFREASGEQYF
CDR3 DNA: TGTGCCAGCAGCTTCAGGGAGGCCTCGGGCGAGCAGTACTTC

V gene: TRBV11-2
CDR3 length: 15
clone size: many
J gene: TRBJ2-4
D gene: -
CDR3 protein: CASSRTAEAKNIQYF
CDR3 DNA: TGTGCCAGCAGCCGGACAGCTGAAGCCAAAAACATTCAGTACTTC

V gene: TRBV20-1
CDR3 length: 14
clone size: -
J gene: TRBJ2-3
D gene: TRBD1
CDR3 protein: CSARPDRGTDTQYF
CDR3 DNA: TGCAGTGCTAGACCGGACAGGGGAACAGATACGCAGTATTTT

V gene: TRBV29-1
CDR3 length: 12
clone size: -
J gene: TRBJ2-7
D gene: -
CDR3 protein: CSVRYPSDEQYF
CDR3 DNA: TGCAGCGTTAGGTACCCCAGTGACGAGCAGTACTTC

V gene: TRBV15
CDR3 length: 14
clone size: few
J gene: TRBJ2-5
D gene: TRBD2
CDR3 protein: CATRRTSGEETQYF
CDR3 DNA: TGTGCCACCAGACGGACTAGCGGAGAAGAGACCCAGTACTTC

V gene: TRBV7-9
CDR3 length: 19
clone size: many
J gene: TRBJ2-2
D gene: TRBD2
CDR3 protein: CASSLVISGKSRDGGELFF
CDR3 DNA: TGTGCCAGCAGCTTAGTAATTAGCGGGAAGTCGCGTGACGGCGGGGAGCTGTTTTTT

V gene: TRBV29-1
CDR3 length: 12
clone size: few
J gene: TRBJ2-5
D gene: TRBD2
CDR3 protein: CSVVGREETQYF
CDR3 DNA: TGCAGCGTTGTCGGGAGGGAAGAGACCCAGTACTTC

V gene: TRBV4-3
CDR3 length: 18
clone size: few
J gene: TRBJ2-3
D gene: TRBD2
CDR3 protein: CASSQENRGLLSTDTQYF
CDR3 DNA: TGCGCCAGCAGCCAAGAAAATCGGGGACTACTAAGCACAGATACGCAGTATTTT

V gene: TRBV25-1
CDR3 length: 13
clone size: -
J gene: TRBJ1-1
D gene: -
CDR3 protein: CASSEYMRPEAFF
CDR3 DNA: TGTGCCAGCAGTGAATATATGAGGCCTGAAGCTTTCTTT

V gene: TRBV20-1
CDR3 length: 18
clone size: many
J gene: TRBJ1-2
D gene: TRBD1
CDR3 protein: CSARDLGVGQGTNYGYTF
CDR3 DNA: TGCAGTGCTAGAGATCTCGGGGTCGGACAGGGGACTAACTATGGCTACACCTTC

V gene: TRBV6-2/TRBV6-3
CDR3 length: 18
clone size: few
J gene: TRBJ1-1
D gene: -
CDR3 protein: CASSHTRIRQVDGTEAFF
CDR3 DNA: TGTGCCAGCAGTCACACCAGAATTAGACAGGTAGACGGCACTGAAGCTTTCTTT

V gene: TRBV20-1
CDR3 length: 15
clone size: many
J gene: TRBJ2-1
D gene: TRBD2
CDR3 protein: CSAPKSGSPYNEQFF
CDR3 DNA: TGCAGTGCCCCGAAAAGCGGGAGCCCCTACAATGAGCAGTTCTTC

V gene: TRBV29-1
CDR3 length: 12
clone size: few
J gene: TRBJ2-7
D gene: -
CDR3 protein: CSVDTGGGEQYF
CDR3 DNA: TGCAGCGTTGATACTGGAGGGGGGGAGCAGTACTTC

V gene: TRBV20-1
CDR3 length: 15
clone size: -
J gene: TRBJ1-4
D gene: TRBD1
CDR3 protein: CSARDPGQQNEKLFF
CDR3 DNA: TGCAGTGCTAGGGACCCGGGACAGCAAAATGAAAAACTGTTTTTT

V gene: TRBV28
CDR3 length: 11
clone size: many
J gene: TRBJ2-7
D gene: -
CDR3 protein: CASSTRGVQYF
CDR3 DNA: TGTGCCAGCAGTACACGAGGTGTGCAGTACTTC

V gene: TRBV7-3
CDR3 length: 13
clone size: many
J gene: TRBJ2-7
D gene: -
CDR3 protein: CASSSTTWTEQYF
CDR3 DNA: TGTGCCAGCAGTTCTACGACTTGGACAGAGCAGTACTTC

V gene: TRBV9
CDR3 length: 17
clone size: -
J gene: TRBJ2-1
D gene: -
CDR3 protein: CASSVKSGRGPYNEQFF
CDR3 DNA: TGTGCCAGCAGCGTAAAGTCGGGGCGGGGGCCCTACAATGAGCAGTTCTTC

V gene: TRBV25-1
CDR3 length: 14
clone size: -
J gene: TRBJ2-3
D gene: TRBD1
CDR3 protein: CASSATGAGDTQYF
CDR3 DNA: TGTGCCAGCAGTGCGACAGGGGCGGGAGATACGCAGTATTTT

V gene: TRBV6-1
CDR3 length: 15
clone size: few
J gene: TRBJ1-5
D gene: TRBD1
CDR3 protein: CASSEQGAGNQPQHF
CDR3 DNA: TGTGCCAGCAGTGAGCAGGGGGCGGGCAATCAGCCCCAGCATTTT

V gene: TRBV10-3
CDR3 length: 16
clone size: many
J gene: TRBJ2-3
D gene: TRBD2
CDR3 protein: CAISGAKSGGTDTQYF
CDR3 DNA: TGTGCCATCAGTGGGGCCAAGAGCGGGGGTACAGATACGCAGTATTTT

V gene: TRBV12-3/TRBV12-4
CDR3 length: 12
clone size: -
J gene: TRBJ2-3
D gene: -
CDR3 protein: CASRPNTDTQYF
CDR3 DNA: TGTGCCAGCAGACCCAACACAGATACGCAGTATTTT

V gene: TRBV3-1
CDR3 length: 15
clone size: -
J gene: TRBJ1-2
D gene: -
CDR3 protein: CASSQVGGKTSGYTF
CDR3 DNA: TGTGCCAGCAGCCAAGTCGGAGGCAAGACATCTGGCTACACCTTC

V gene: TRBV10-2
CDR3 length: 17
clone size: -
J gene: TRBJ2-1
D gene: -
CDR3 protein: CASSESVGTGRFREQFF
CDR3 DNA: TGCGCCAGCAGTGAATCTGTTGGTACCGGGCGGTTTCGTGAGCAGTTCTTC

V gene: TRBV27
CDR3 length: 15
clone size: many
J gene: TRBJ2-7
D gene: -
CDR3 protein: CASSLRDGASYEQYF
CDR3 DNA: TGTGCCAGCAGTTTACGCGATGGTGCCTCTTACGAGCAGTACTTC

V gene: TRBV4-2
CDR3 length: 12
clone size: -
J gene: TRBJ2-7
D gene: -
CDR3 protein: CASSQDEQRQYF
CDR3 DNA: TGTGCCAGCAGCCAAGATGAGCAGAGGCAGTACTTC